These T cell receptor beta chains were read from a single sample in a study of blood T cell repertoires in COVID-19. Sequencing used immunoSEQ multiplex PCR; TCRdb keeps in-frame clones, though not all of them. The sample includes under 300,000 clones, more than 60% of them seen just once. Material for sequencing was peripheral blood. The receptor set was obtained from a woman aged 40 to 50 with active or convalescent COVID-19. Both conserved end residues are part of each CDR3. A D gene is named only where the DNA matches it firmly. Size tells how often a clone was seen (once, few, many) or the class of an expanded clone, and some rows leave it out.

V gene: TRBV3-1/TRBV3-2; D gene: TRBD1; clone size: .; J gene: TRBJ1-1; CDR3 DNA: TGTGCCAGCAGCCAGAGACTACAGGGGAGCACTGAAGCTTTCTTT; CDR3 protein: CASSQRLQGSTEAFF
V gene: TRBV6-4; D gene: .; clone size: .; J gene: TRBJ1-5; CDR3 DNA: TGTGCCAGCAGTCCACAGGGCGCGGGCAATCAGCCCCAGCATTTT; CDR3 protein: CASSPQGAGNQPQHF
V gene: TRBV29-1; D gene: TRBD1; clone size: few; J gene: TRBJ1-4; CDR3 DNA: TGCAGCGTTGCTGGGACAGGGTCTAATGAAAAACTGTTTTTT; CDR3 protein: CSVAGTGSNEKLFF
V gene: TRBV7-3; D gene: TRBD2; clone size: .; J gene: TRBJ2-1; CDR3 DNA: TGTGCCAGCAGCTCTACTAGCGGGGGGGCCAAGCAGTTCTTC; CDR3 protein: CASSSTSGGAKQFF
V gene: TRBV6-6; D gene: TRBD1; clone size: .; J gene: TRBJ1-1; CDR3 DNA: TGTGCCAGCGGGTATTCGACAGGGGCCACTGAAGCTTTCTTT; CDR3 protein: CASGYSTGATEAFF
V gene: TRBV7-9; D gene: TRBD1; clone size: .; J gene: TRBJ1-5; CDR3 DNA: TGTGCCAGCAGCTCATCATCAGGGGGTCAGCCCCAGCATTTT; CDR3 protein: CASSSSSGGQPQHF
V gene: TRBV6-1; D gene: .; clone size: .; J gene: TRBJ1-3; CDR3 DNA: TGTGCCAGCAGTGAAGGGCCGCTCTCTGGAAACACCATATATTTT; CDR3 protein: CASSEGPLSGNTIYF
V gene: TRBV6-1; D gene: .; clone size: .; J gene: TRBJ1-1; CDR3 DNA: TGTGCCAGCAGTGAAAGAGGGGAAGCTTTCTTT; CDR3 protein: CASSERGEAFF
V gene: TRBV4-1; D gene: .; clone size: .; J gene: TRBJ1-5; CDR3 DNA: TGCGCCAGCAGCCACGCGGTTGGATATAGCAATCAGCCCCAGCATTTT; CDR3 protein: CASSHAVGYSNQPQHF
V gene: TRBV30; D gene: .; clone size: .; J gene: TRBJ1-4; CDR3 DNA: TGTGCCTGGAGTGGATTGGGGGGGCCGGGAGAAAAACTGTTTTTT; CDR3 protein: CAWSGLGGPGEKLFF
V gene: TRBV11-2; D gene: TRBD2; clone size: few; J gene: TRBJ2-3; CDR3 DNA: TGTGCCAGCAGCTTTAATTCTAGGCGGGGGGGGGATACGCAGTATTTT; CDR3 protein: CASSFNSRRGGDTQYF
V gene: TRBV5-5; D gene: .; clone size: .; J gene: TRBJ2-3; CDR3 DNA: TGTGCCAGCAGCTTTCCCTCGACAGGATACACAGATACGCAGTATTTT; CDR3 protein: CASSFPSTGYTDTQYF
V gene: TRBV27; D gene: .; clone size: .; J gene: TRBJ1-5; CDR3 DNA: TGTGCCAGCAGTTTATGGGCGGGGGCGGGAATTCAGCCCCAGCATTTT; CDR3 protein: CASSLWAGAGIQPQHF
V gene: TRBV6-2/TRBV6-3; D gene: TRBD2; clone size: .; J gene: TRBJ2-5; CDR3 DNA: TGTGCCAGCAGCCCCAGCGGGGTGAAGACCCAGTACTTC; CDR3 protein: CASSPSGVKTQYF
V gene: TRBV21-1; D gene: .; clone size: .; J gene: TRBJ1-4; CDR3 DNA: TGTGCCAGCAATTCAAACCCGGGGGACGCAACTAATGAAAAACTGTTTTTT; CDR3 protein: CASNSNPGDATNEKLFF
V gene: TRBV7-8; D gene: .; clone size: .; J gene: TRBJ1-1; CDR3 DNA: TGTGCCAGCAGCGGGGTTCAGGGAATAGGTGAAGCTTTCTTT; CDR3 protein: CASSGVQGIGEAFF
V gene: TRBV5-4; D gene: TRBD1; clone size: .; J gene: TRBJ1-2; CDR3 DNA: TGTGCCAGCAGCTGGGGGGACAGGAAGTCTTATGGCTACACCTTC; CDR3 protein: CASSWGDRKSYGYTF
V gene: TRBV30; D gene: TRBD1; clone size: .; J gene: TRBJ2-7; CDR3 DNA: TGTGCCTGGGGACAGGGCTTGGCGACCTACGAGCAGTACTTC; CDR3 protein: CAWGQGLATYEQYF
V gene: TRBV10-2; D gene: .; clone size: .; J gene: TRBJ1-2; CDR3 DNA: TGCGCCAGCAGGGAGGATCGGGGCTATGGCTACACCTTC; CDR3 protein: CASREDRGYGYTF
V gene: TRBV30; D gene: TRBD2; clone size: .; J gene: TRBJ2-2; CDR3 DNA: TGTGCCTGGAGCGGGAGGGCTCTCACCGGGGAGCTGTTTTTT; CDR3 protein: CAWSGRALTGELFF
V gene: TRBV5-6; D gene: TRBD1; clone size: .; J gene: TRBJ1-3; CDR3 DNA: TGTGCCAGCAGCTCGCAGGGGGCTGGAAACACCATATATTTT; CDR3 protein: CASSSQGAGNTIYF
V gene: TRBV5-5; D gene: .; clone size: .; J gene: TRBJ1-2; CDR3 DNA: TGTGCCAGCAGCTTAACAGGCTATGGCTACACCTTC; CDR3 protein: CASSLTGYGYTF
V gene: TRBV28; D gene: .; clone size: .; J gene: TRBJ1-3; CDR3 DNA: TGTGCCAGCATTCAAGACAGTTTCTCTGGAAACACCATATATTTT; CDR3 protein: CASIQDSFSGNTIYF
V gene: TRBV19; D gene: .; clone size: .; J gene: TRBJ1-2; CDR3 DNA: TGTGCCAGTAGTATAGAGGCAGGGTCGGGCTACACCTTC; CDR3 protein: CASSIEAGSGYTF
V gene: TRBV2; D gene: TRBD1; clone size: .; J gene: TRBJ1-2; CDR3 DNA: TGTGCCAGCAGTGCCGGGACAGGGGGCGACTATGGCTACACCTTC; CDR3 protein: CASSAGTGGDYGYTF
V gene: TRBV29-1; D gene: .; clone size: .; J gene: TRBJ2-3; CDR3 DNA: TGCAGCGTTGTTGCGACTAGCACAGATACGCAGTATTTT; CDR3 protein: CSVVATSTDTQYF
V gene: TRBV11-2; D gene: TRBD2; clone size: .; J gene: TRBJ2-3; CDR3 DNA: TGTGCCAGCAGCTTTACTAGCGGGGTCCGCACAGATACGCAGTATTTT; CDR3 protein: CASSFTSGVRTDTQYF
V gene: TRBV13; D gene: TRBD2; clone size: .; J gene: TRBJ2-1; CDR3 DNA: TGTGCCAGCAGCCATACGGGAGGGGGGAACAATGAGCAGTTCTTC; CDR3 protein: CASSHTGGGNNEQFF
V gene: TRBV12-3/TRBV12-4; D gene: .; clone size: .; J gene: TRBJ2-1; CDR3 DNA: TGTGCCAGTAATTATCCAGGGGGGAATGAGCAGTTCTTC; CDR3 protein: CASNYPGGNEQFF
V gene: TRBV5-4; D gene: TRBD2; clone size: once; J gene: TRBJ2-1; CDR3 DNA: TGTGCCAGCACCCTCGACGGGGGGGCTTTAAAGAATGAGCAGTTCTTC; CDR3 protein: CASTLDGGALKNEQFF
V gene: TRBV28; D gene: TRBD1; clone size: .; J gene: TRBJ1-2; CDR3 DNA: TGTGCCAGCAGTCTACCCGGGACAGGGTCCTATGGCTACACCTTC; CDR3 protein: CASSLPGTGSYGYTF
V gene: TRBV6-1; D gene: TRBD2; clone size: few; J gene: TRBJ2-5; CDR3 DNA: TGTGCCAGCAGTGAAGTGGGACTAGCGGAAGAGACCCAGTACTTC; CDR3 protein: CASSEVGLAEETQYF
V gene: TRBV28; D gene: .; clone size: .; J gene: TRBJ1-5; CDR3 DNA: TGTGCCAGCAGTTTGCCGGGGGGCAATCAGCCCCAGCATTTT; CDR3 protein: CASSLPGGNQPQHF
V gene: TRBV5-4; D gene: TRBD1; clone size: .; J gene: TRBJ2-3; CDR3 DNA: TGTGCCAGCAGCCCGCTTCGGACAGGGAGTAATTCAGATACGCAGTATTTT; CDR3 protein: CASSPLRTGSNSDTQYF
V gene: TRBV6-5; D gene: .; clone size: .; J gene: TRBJ1-1; CDR3 DNA: TGTGCCAGCAGTTACTCCCAGAACACTGAAGCTTTCTTT; CDR3 protein: CASSYSQNTEAFF
V gene: TRBV19; D gene: .; clone size: .; J gene: TRBJ1-5; CDR3 DNA: TGTGCCAGTAGTACCGGAGGGGATGACAATCAGCCCCAGCATTTT; CDR3 protein: CASSTGGDDNQPQHF
V gene: TRBV5-1; D gene: .; clone size: .; J gene: TRBJ1-2; CDR3 DNA: TGCGCCAGCAGCCTGGAGGCCCCGCGGAGTACTAACTATGGCTACACCTTC; CDR3 protein: CASSLEAPRSTNYGYTF
V gene: TRBV7-8; D gene: .; clone size: .; J gene: TRBJ2-7; CDR3 DNA: TGTGCCAGCAGCCTCAACTACGAGCAGTACTTC; CDR3 protein: CASSLNYEQYF
V gene: TRBV6-5; D gene: .; clone size: .; J gene: TRBJ1-1; CDR3 DNA: TGTGCCAGCAGTTATGATCTTACAGGGGAAGCTTTCTTT; CDR3 protein: CASSYDLTGEAFF
V gene: TRBV10-3; D gene: TRBD2; clone size: .; J gene: TRBJ2-7; CDR3 DNA: TGTGCCATCACCGAGGGTCTAGCGGGGGCCTACGAGCAGTACTTC; CDR3 protein: CAITEGLAGAYEQYF
V gene: TRBV28; D gene: TRBD1; clone size: .; J gene: TRBJ1-1; CDR3 DNA: TGTGCCAGCAGTTTATTCGGACAGGCTGAAGCTTTCTTT; CDR3 protein: CASSLFGQAEAFF
V gene: TRBV5-1; D gene: TRBD1; clone size: .; J gene: TRBJ2-3; CDR3 DNA: TGCGCCAGCAGCTTGGGAGACAGGGGGATAACAGATACGCAGTATTTT; CDR3 protein: CASSLGDRGITDTQYF
V gene: TRBV27; D gene: TRBD1; clone size: .; J gene: TRBJ1-4; CDR3 DNA: TGTGCCAGCAGGCCTCAGGGGGCGCATTTTGAAAAACTGTTTTTT; CDR3 protein: CASRPQGAHFEKLFF
V gene: TRBV5-6; D gene: .; clone size: .; J gene: TRBJ2-6; CDR3 DNA: TGTGCCAGCAGCTGGGGCCAACTATCTGGGGCCAACGTCCTGACTTTC; CDR3 protein: CASSWGQLSGANVLTF
V gene: TRBV6-5; D gene: TRBD1; clone size: once; J gene: TRBJ1-1; CDR3 DNA: TGTGCCAGCAGTTTCCAACTCAGGGGGAGCGGTGAAGCTTTCTTT; CDR3 protein: CASSFQLRGSGEAFF
V gene: TRBV7-9; D gene: TRBD1; clone size: .; J gene: TRBJ1-3; CDR3 DNA: TGTGCCAGCAGCTCAGAAGACAGGGGGCCGTCAGGGGCATATTTT; CDR3 protein: CASSSEDRGPSGAYF
V gene: TRBV28; D gene: TRBD1; clone size: .; J gene: TRBJ2-7; CDR3 DNA: TGTGCCAGCAGTCCTCGGGACAGTCCCCCCTACGAGCAGTACTTC; CDR3 protein: CASSPRDSPPYEQYF
V gene: TRBV9; D gene: TRBD1; clone size: .; J gene: TRBJ1-1; CDR3 DNA: TGTGCCAGCAGCGTGGGGACCGGACAGGGGAACACTGAAGCTTTCTTT; CDR3 protein: CASSVGTGQGNTEAFF
V gene: TRBV3-1/TRBV3-2; D gene: .; clone size: .; J gene: TRBJ1-6; CDR3 DNA: TGTGCCAGCAGCCAGGGCAGATCGGCCTCACCCCTCCACTTT; CDR3 protein: CASSQGRSASPLHF
V gene: TRBV28; D gene: TRBD1; clone size: .; J gene: TRBJ1-5; CDR3 DNA: TGTGCCAGCAGTATACAGGGGATTGGCAATCAGCCCCAGCATTTT; CDR3 protein: CASSIQGIGNQPQHF
V gene: TRBV5-4; D gene: .; clone size: .; J gene: TRBJ1-3; CDR3 DNA: TGTGCCAGCAGCGAGGGACTGGGAGGAGGAAACACCATATATTTT; CDR3 protein: CASSEGLGGGNTIYF
V gene: TRBV10-2; D gene: TRBD2; clone size: .; J gene: TRBJ2-3; CDR3 DNA: TGCGCCAGCAGTGAGATAGGGACTAGCGGGGGGGGCCTGGGAGATACGCAGTATTTT; CDR3 protein: CASSEIGTSGGGLGDTQYF
V gene: TRBV14; D gene: .; clone size: .; J gene: TRBJ1-1; CDR3 DNA: TGTGCCAGCAGCCAGGGGGGTCGCGCTGAAGCTTTCTTT; CDR3 protein: CASSQGGRAEAFF
V gene: TRBV12-3/TRBV12-4; D gene: .; clone size: .; J gene: TRBJ1-2; CDR3 DNA: TGTGCCAGCAGGCCGCGGGAGTACTATGGCTACACCTTC; CDR3 protein: CASRPREYYGYTF